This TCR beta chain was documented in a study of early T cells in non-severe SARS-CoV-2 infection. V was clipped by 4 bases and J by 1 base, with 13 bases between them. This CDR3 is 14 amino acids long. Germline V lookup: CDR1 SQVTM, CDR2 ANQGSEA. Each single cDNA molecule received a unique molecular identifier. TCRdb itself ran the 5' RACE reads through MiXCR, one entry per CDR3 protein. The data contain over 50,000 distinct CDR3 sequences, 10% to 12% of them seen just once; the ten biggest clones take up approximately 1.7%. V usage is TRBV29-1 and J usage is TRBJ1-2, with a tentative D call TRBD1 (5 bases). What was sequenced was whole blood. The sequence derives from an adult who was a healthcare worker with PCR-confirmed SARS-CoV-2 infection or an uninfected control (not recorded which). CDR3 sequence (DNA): TGCAGCGTTGCAGGGACGCAAAGTAACTATGGCTACACCTTC. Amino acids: CSVAGTQSNYGYTF. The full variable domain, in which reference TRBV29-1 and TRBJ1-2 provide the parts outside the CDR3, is SAVISQKPSRDICQRGTSLTIQCQVDSQVTMMFWYRQQPGQSLTLIATANQGSEATYESGFVIDKFPISRPNLTFSTLTVSNMSPEDSSIYLCSVAGTQSNYGYTFGSGTRLTVV.